This T cell receptor (beta chain) was captured by sequencing in a study of T-cell reconstitution after alpha-beta-depleted transplantation in children. Looked up from germline, CDR1 is SGHRS and CDR2 is YFSETQ. The CDR3 runs to 14 residues. The germline V and J ends were trimmed by 4 bases and 4 bases, with 14 bases remaining between them. Unique molecular identifiers were used to barcode this TCRbeta library. One entry per CDR3 protein, called by TCRdb with MiXCR from the PCR reads. Here the sample spans 450,000 to 500,000 distinct CDR3 sequences, about an eighth being singletons. This clonotype has only a few counts.

The sample in question was PBMCs from the stem cell graft donor, obtained from the stem cell graft. This TCR came from a human donor who donated a stem cell graft to a child with combined immunodeficiency. The V and J genes are TRBV5-1 and TRBJ2-5, with D possibly being TRBD2 (6 bases). CDR3 region: CASSQGGDSETQYF. The CDR3 DNA is TGCGCCAGCAGCCAGGGAGGCGATTCAGAGACCCAGTACTTC. Full variable domain (missing parts from reference TRBV5-1 and TRBJ2-5): KAGVTQTPRYLIKTRGQQVTLSCSPISGHRSVSWYQQTPGQGLQFLFEYFSETQRNKGNFPGRFSGRQFSNSRSEMNVSTLELGDSALYLCASSQGGDSETQYFGPGTRLLVL.